This T cell receptor (beta chain) derives from a study of early T cells in non-severe SARS-CoV-2 infection. Study details: Sequencing input comprised bulk RNA from unsorted whole blood; chain pairing was not available. Study-level results: Matches to VDJdb favored anti-spike CD8 responses and missed private and CD4 specificities.

As part of library construction, unique molecular identifiers were attached to individual cDNA molecules. TCRdb itself ran the 5' RACE reads through MiXCR, one entry per CDR3 protein. The sample lists about 76,000 distinct CDR3 sequences; 15% to 18% were seen once. Germline V gene lookup returns CDR1 MDHEN and CDR2 SYDVKM. After removal of 7 bases from V and 3 bases from J, the junction contained 4 bases not matched to a gene. CDR3 length equals 13 residues. This clonotype appeared a few times. The antigen is not known. This chain links TRBV28 with TRBJ2-5, with TRBD2 matching 8 bases. This clonotype was sampled from an adult who was a healthcare worker with PCR-confirmed SARS-CoV-2 infection or an uninfected control (not recorded which). Source material: whole blood. CDR3 amino acids: CASINGGEETQYF. The CDR3 region has the DNA TGTGCCAGCATCAACGGGGGGGAAGAGACCCAGTACTTC. Filled out from reference TRBV28 and TRBJ2-5, the complete variable domain reads DVKVTQSSRYLVKRTGEKVFLECVQDMDHENMFWYRQDPGLGLRLIYFSYDVKMKEKGDIPEGYSVSREKKERFSLILESASTNQTSMYLCASINGGEETQYFGPGTRLLVL.